One and the same sample provided the 23 T cell receptor beta chains below, sequenced in a study of blood T cell repertoires in COVID-19. Using immunoSEQ multiplex PCR, the repertoire was profiled, and TCRdb retains in-frame clones only, with some absent. The sample lists approximately 210,000 clones, 87% occurring once. Sequencing was performed on peripheral blood. Receptors originate from a man in his forties with active or convalescent COVID-19.

This chain joins TRBV27 and TRBJ2-5, with no clear D. Germline loops: CDR1 MNHEY, CDR2 SMNVEV (reference sequence). The V and J ends lost 2 bases and 0 bases respectively, with 16 bases between them. The CDR3 is 17 residues long. The DNA of the CDR3 is TGTGCCAGCAGTTTAGGCCCCAGGCAGGCTTACCAAGAGACCCAGTACTTC. Its translation: CASSLGPRQAYQETQYF.

The CDR3 DNA reads TGTGCCAGTACCCCGGGACAGGGAGGAATAGTTCTTCTGACTGAAGCTTTCTTT. It encodes CASTPGQGGIVLLTEAFF. The J gene is TRBJ1-1, the V gene TRBV19; 9 bases line up with TRBD1. V gave up 7 bases and J gave up 5 bases; unmatched junction bases: 20. This CDR3 has 18 residues. Per the germline V gene, CDR1 is LNHDA and CDR2 is SQIVND (reference sequence).

This chain uses TRBV9 with TRBJ2-7; possibly TRBD1 for D (6 bases). Germline CDR1 and CDR2: SGDLS and YYNGEE. The CDR3 length is 14 residues. V lost 4 bases and J lost 3, with 14 bases in between. CDR3 nucleotides: TGTGCCAGCAGCAAACAGGGTACCGTCTACGAGCAGTACTTC. As protein: CASSKQGTVYEQYF. Together with reference TRBV9 and TRBJ2-7, the CDR3 gives the full variable domain: DSGVTQTPKHLITATGQRVTLRCSPRSGDLSVYWYQQSLDQGLQFLIQYYNGEERAKGNILERFSAQQFPDLHSELNLSSLELGDSALYFCASSKQGTVYEQYFGPGTRLTVT.

To note about this clone: Relative to the germline gene, one junction end is altered; a read error may explain this. The rearrangement links TRBV7-7 to TRBJ2-5; 9 bases fit TRBD2. The CDR3 has 15 residues. CDR1 and CDR2 from the germline V gene are SSHAT and FNYEAQ (reference sequence). CDR3 region: CASSPGTSLQETQYF. The CDR3 DNA reads as TGTGCTAGCAGCCCCGGGACTAGCCTACAAGAGACCCAGTACTTC. The full variable domain, completed using reference TRBV7-7 and TRBJ2-5, is GAGVSQSPRYKVTKRGQDVTLRCDPISSHATLYWYQQALGQGPEFLTYFNYEAQPDKSGLPSDRFSAERPEGSISTLTIQRTEQRDSAMYRCASSPGTSLQETQYFGPGTRLLVL.

The chain employs TRBV30 and TRBJ2-7; D might be TRBD2 (7 bases). Trimming removed 3 bases from V and 1 base from J, with 10 bases in between. The germline gives CDR1 GTSNPN, CDR2 SVGIG (reference sequence). The length of the CDR3 is 13 residues. CDR3 in amino acids: CAWRQGGSYEQYF. The CDR3 nucleotides are TGTGCCTGGAGACAGGGAGGGTCCTACGAGCAGTACTTC. The variable domain in full, with the rest retrieved from reference TRBV30 and TRBJ2-7, is SQTIHQWPATLVQPVGSPLSLECTVEGTSNPNLYWYRQAAGRGLQLLFYSVGIGQISSEVPQNLSASRPQDRQFILSSKKLLLSDSGFYLCAWRQGGSYEQYFGPGTRLTVT.

This clone has a handful of counts. The chain joins TRBV5-5 to TRBJ1-4, with D unresolved. The CDR3 consists of 17 residues. From germline, CDR1 is SGHKS and CDR2 YYEKEE (reference sequence). V was cut by 5 bases and J by 3 bases, with 20 bases left in between. The CDR3 DNA sequence: TGTGCCAGCAGGGTTCTAGGACTCCGGGGTGCTAATGAAAAACTGTTTTTT. This gives the protein CASRVLGLRGANEKLFF.

J is TRBJ1-2 and V is TRBV18, with D tentatively TRBD1 (5 bases). Germline-derived CDR1 and CDR2 are KGHSH and LQKENI. Trimming took off 6 bases at V and 6 bases at J, with 14 bases between the two ends. There are 13 residues in the CDR3. CDR3 DNA sequence: TGTGCCAGCTCGCACGGGACTGATCATGGCTACACCTTC. This codes for CASSHGTDHGYTF.

A note on this clone: At one boundary the junction diverges from the germline segment, which might be a read error. The CDR3 spells CASSLPGPPGAF. The CDR3 DNA reads TGTGCCAGCAGCCTCCCTGGGCCTCCGGGGGCCTTC. The rearrangement uses TRBV6-5 and TRBJ1-2, with D tentatively TRBD1 (5 bases). The CDR3 runs 12 residues. CDR1 MNHEY and CDR2 SVGAGI come from the germline V gene.

The chain uses TRBV29-1 and TRBJ2-5, with no clear D. The CDR3 totals 12 residues. Trimming cost V 5 bases and J 0 bases, with 7 bases left between them. From germline, CDR1 is SQVTM and CDR2 ANQGSEA. DNA for the CDR3: TGCAGCGTTTATACTTACCAAGAGACCCAGTACTTC. This gives the protein CSVYTYQETQYF.

V usage is TRBV27 and J usage is TRBJ2-3; 7 nucleotides match TRBD2. Germline CDR1 is MNHEY and CDR2 is SMNVEV (reference sequence). This CDR3 has 14 amino acids. After removal of 6 bases from V and 6 bases from J, the junction contained 9 bases not matched to a gene. The CDR3 region has the DNA TGTGCCAGCAGGAGGGAGGGCCCCACTGATACGCAGTATTTT. This codes for CASRREGPTDTQYF.

This clone was recorded only once. V is TRBV20-1 and J is TRBJ2-6, with a weak D call TRBD2 (6 bases). V was trimmed by 3 bases and J by 0 bases, leaving 12 bases between them. In germline, CDR1 is DFQATT, CDR2 SNEGSKA (reference sequence). CDR3 length: 16 residues. The CDR3 here is CSASSGSYSGANVLTF. The CDR3 coding sequence is TGCAGTGCTAGTAGCGGCAGTTACTCTGGGGCCAACGTCCTGACTTTC.

The chain joins TRBV5-1 to TRBJ1-2; 7 nucleotides agree with TRBD1. CDR1 is SGHRS, CDR2 YFSETQ, per germline. V was clipped by 4 bases and J by 2 bases; unmatched bases: 8. CDR3 size: 15 residues. The CDR3 reads CASSVRTGENYGYTF. The CDR3 DNA sequence: TGCGCCAGCAGCGTCCGGACAGGCGAAAACTATGGCTACACCTTC.

The CDR3 nucleotides are TGTGCCAGCAGCCAGGACAGTCAATCGGCTTTCTTT. It is translated as CASSQDSQSAFF. The chain employs TRBV5-4 and TRBJ1-1; tentatively, D is TRBD1 (6 bases). CDR1 SGHNT and CDR2 YYREEE come from the germline V gene (reference sequence). This CDR3 has 12 residues. V was shortened by 4 bases and J by 11 bases, with 15 bases between the two germline ends.

J is TRBJ2-3 and V is TRBV5-4, with a tentative D call TRBD1 (7 bases). CDR3 length: 16 amino acids. CDR1 and CDR2 (germline): SGHNT, YYREEE (reference sequence). V lost 4 bases and J 1 base, leaving 16 bases between the germline ends. CDR3 sequence (DNA): TGTGCCAGCAGCCCAAGACAGGGAGGCGGCACAGATACGCAGTATTTT. Translating gives CASSPRQGGGTDTQYF.

The chain employs TRBV7-8 and TRBJ1-5, with D unclear. The CDR3 runs to 16 residues. Trimming took off 5 bases at V and 0 bases at J, with 14 bases between the two ends. Germline V CDR1 and CDR2: SGHVS, FQNEAQ. This CDR3 is CASSLGGLYSNQPQHF. CDR3 nucleotides: TGTGCCAGCAGCCTTGGCGGACTGTATAGCAATCAGCCCCAGCATTTT.

This clone is a singleton in its sample. This chain joins TRBV5-1 and TRBJ2-2; 8 bases align to TRBD1. The CDR3 extends over 15 amino acids. V shed 2 bases, J shed 1 base, and the junction held 1 base outside the gene matches. Germline V gene data show CDR1 as SGHRS and CDR2 as YFSETQ. CDR3: CASSFGTGNTGELFF. CDR3 DNA: TGCGCCAGCAGCTTCGGGACAGGGAACACCGGGGAGCTGTTTTTT. The full variable domain, completed using reference TRBV5-1 and TRBJ2-2, is KAGVTQTPRYLIKTRGQQVTLSCSPISGHRSVSWYQQTPGQGLQFLFEYFSETQRNKGNFPGRFSGRQFSNSRSEMNVSTLELGDSALYLCASSFGTGNTGELFFGEGSRLTVL.

The genes are TRBV4-1 and TRBJ1-5; TRBD1 aligns across 7 bases. Germline V CDR1 and CDR2: MGHRA, YSYEKL. Trimming took 4 bases from V and 3 from J; bases not matched to a gene: 3. The CDR3 spans 14 residues. The CDR3 nucleotides read TGCGCCAGCAGCCTGGGACAGCCCAATCAGCCCCAGCATTTT. Encoded protein: CASSLGQPNQPQHF.

The chain employs TRBV27 and TRBJ1-1, with 9 bases lining up with TRBD1. The CDR3 contains 15 residues. V lost 5 bases to trimming and J lost 3 bases; unmatched junction nucleotides: 7. Germline V gene data show CDR1 as MNHEY and CDR2 as SMNVEV (reference sequence). The CDR3 spells CASSDSTGGDTEAFF. The CDR3 DNA follows: TGTGCCAGCAGTGATTCGACAGGGGGGGACACTGAAGCTTTCTTT.

This clone was observed a single time. The genes are TRBV7-3 and TRBJ2-7; 8 bases map to TRBD1. J was trimmed by 5 bases and V by 5 bases; bases with no gene match: 14. CDR1 and CDR2 (germline): SGHTA, FQGTGA. The CDR3 consists of 16 residues. The CDR3 DNA reads TGTGCCAGCAGCCCAACCCGGACAGGGAATAGAAACGAGCAGTACTTC. This sequence encodes CASSPTRTGNRNEQYF.

This rearrangement joins TRBV28 to TRBJ2-2; 10 bases are shared with TRBD1. Germline CDR1 and CDR2: MDHEN and SYDVKM. The CDR3 contains 18 residues. The junction had 15 bases not matched to a gene; V was cut back by 6 bases and J by 5 bases. The CDR3 spells CASSPDRGRNWMTGELFF. The DNA for the CDR3 is TGTGCCAGCAGCCCTGACAGGGGGCGAAACTGGATGACCGGGGAGCTGTTTTTT.

The count of this clone is one. The chain employs TRBV29-1 and TRBJ2-5; the match to TRBD1 covers 8 bases. The germline gives CDR1 SQVTM, CDR2 ANQGSEA. The length of the CDR3 is 14 residues. J was trimmed by 2 bases and V by 4 bases; bases with no gene match: 6. The CDR3 sequence: CSVGDTGGQETQYF. CDR3 coding DNA: TGCAGCGTTGGAGACACAGGGGGGCAAGAGACCCAGTACTTC.

J is TRBJ1-5 and V is TRBV2; unclear D gene. Per the germline V gene, CDR1 is SNHLY and CDR2 is FYNNEI. Trimming cost V 0 bases and J 0 bases, with 12 bases left between them. The CDR3 covers 17 residues. This CDR3 is CASSEALQVYSNQPQHF. CDR3 DNA: TGTGCCAGCAGTGAAGCGCTTCAGGTCTATAGCAATCAGCCCCAGCATTTT.

The chain recombines TRBV5-6 with TRBJ2-1; TRBD2 aligns across 11 bases. This CDR3 comprises 15 residues. Germline CDR1 SGHDT, CDR2 YYEEEE. J was trimmed by 6 bases and V by 3 bases; bases with no gene match: 5. The CDR3 DNA is TGTGCCAGCAGCTCAACTAGCGGGAGATTCAATGAGCAGTTCTTC. It is translated as CASSSTSGRFNEQFF.